This T cell receptor beta chain is from a study of cytomegalovirus exposure and HLA in healthy donors (dated by TCRdb to 2016 to 2017). The study in broad terms: In an earlier analysis of 550 to 750 of the donors, 276 Gb of sequence data and 90 million to 120 million unique TCR beta sequences from approximately 180 million T cells were reported. Approximately 310 gigabases of sequencing data and 91 million or so unique TCR sequences made up an early release that covered several hundred HLA-typed donors. The genetic ancestry cluster associated with self-reported Caucasian donors included over 65% of the roughly 410 genotyped donors. The study aimed to test whether signatures of past pathogen exposure could be identified by cataloging public T cell receptors. The study used immunosequencing to profile the T cell repertoires of approximately 650 subjects and linked those repertoires to cytomegalovirus serostatus. In addition to the first cohort of roughly 670 subjects, a separate validation cohort of 120 different subjects was used. The study combined high-throughput TCR immunosequencing, statistical association of individual TCRs with disease status, and machine learning to predict cytomegalovirus infection status. To study patterns of TCR occurrence, a later analysis re-analyzed previously published TCR beta repertoires from several hundred donors and added high-resolution HLA genotyping. Rather than drawing on any new phenotypic data, the later analysis identified candidate immune exposures from TCR beta sequences and the way those sequences occurred across donors. To decide whether each TCR beta V gene segment behaved as functional or pseudogenic, an earlier analysis of some 600 of the donors relied on high-throughput TCR beta sequencing. Donor age, sex, ethnicity and CMV serostatus were compiled alongside the repertoire data. Genome-wide SNP genotypes for about 65% of the roughly 700 donors were used in a later genetic analysis, which treated that subset as a discovery cohort. All discovery cohort repertoires had been generated using a single sequencing platform. Both class I and class II loci were covered by HLA typing, at four-digit resolution. Typing coverage differed by locus: A, B, C, DRB1 and DQB1 were typed in about 629-640 donors, DQA1 in 500 to 550, DPA1 in nearly 610, and DPB1 in just under 490. A handful of DR-DQ haplotypes were handled as single units for association and clustering because linkage in the cohort was strong. On average, roughly 250,000 unique TCR beta nucleotide sequences were sequenced per donor among fewer than 500 genotyped donors of the cohort, with roughly 18% of those sequences being non-productive.

The library was prepared using the immunoSEQ multiplex PCR assay. For the multiplex PCR, a mixture combining 60 forward primers for TCR Vbeta segments and 13 reverse primers for TCR Jbeta segments was used. Amplification of the CDR3 region of rearranged TCR beta genes was performed with a multiplex PCR assay on genomic DNA. The Illumina HiSeq System was used to sequence the amplified TCR beta libraries as 87-base-pair reads. As for how the authors treated the data: Across the 666 repertoires, a later analysis counted about 81 million unique TCR beta chains, 9 million to 14 million of which were shared by at least two donors. Raw reads were error-corrected and collapsed into unique sequences with a nearest-neighbor algorithm that merged closely related sequences to remove PCR and sequencing errors. CDR3 sequences were aligned to IMGT reference sequences to assign V, D and J gene segments. Each retained sequence needed at least a six-nucleotide match to both a V gene segment and a J gene segment. A rearrangement counted as productive if the CDR3 had no stop codons and remained in frame with V and J, and every other rearrangement counted as non-productive. CDR3 was defined by IMGT convention, running from the second conserved V-encoded cysteine to the conserved J-encoded phenylalanine. The earlier analysis of 500 to 750 of the donors excluded any sequence lacking an unambiguous match to a single V gene segment. An earlier analysis of a few hundred of the donors classified V segments as functional when productive rearrangements were above 56.7% and as segregating when the standard deviation between donors was above 5%. A statistical classification framework was built to diagnose cytomegalovirus status from the catalog of TCR beta chain sequences. A later analysis assigned V and J genes by comparing TCR nucleotide sequences with IMGT/GENE-DB human TR gene sequences. The TCRdist pipeline was used in a later analysis to assign CDR3 sequences and most-parsimonious VDJ recombination scenarios. In a later analysis, each TCR beta chain was defined by its CDR3 amino acid sequence together with its V-gene family, and reads lacking a unique V-gene family were excluded. A later analysis removed several hundred highly shared, low-generation-probability nucleotide sequences to deal with suspected cross-contamination and a sequencing artifact. In a later analysis, a clonal expansion index for each public chain was calculated from normalized within-repertoire ranks of inferred template counts. In a later analysis, generation probabilities were computed with a VDJ recombination model fitted to out-of-frame rearrangements, and the resulting probabilities were checked against IGoR. In a later analysis, TCR-TCR, TCR-HLA and TCR-CMV co-occurrence was scored with hypergeometric tests, and a repertoire-size bias correction was applied to TCR pairs. A later analysis estimated false discovery rates by permuting HLA or CMV assignments 20 times. A later analysis grouped co-occurring TCRs with DBSCAN, adding TCRdist sequence similarity when clustering within HLA-allele-positive subsets. Repertoires with fewer than 30,000 or more than 120,000 public chains were left out of co-occurrence clustering, as were five repertoires with anomalous nucleotide sharing. Not all clones reach the TCRdb copy of this immuneACCESS table, which keeps in-frame sequences only. Checked studies attribute under half of the gap to unresolved V genes and leave the rest unexplained. The D gene and trimming were derived from the DNA, and the V and J assignments and clone size from that table. Within this sample are approximately 150,000 clones, with 80% to 85% of them counted one time only. The ten largest clones represent around 0.96% of the sample.

The cohort comprised 670 or so healthy bone marrow donors. All cohort members were sampled while nominally healthy, although unrecorded immune exposures were likely present. The donor tested CMV seronegative, placing the donor among the 350 or so seronegative members of the cohort. Each donor provided a peripheral blood sample, and peripheral blood mononuclear cells were used for TCR beta sequencing. The Qiagen DNeasy Blood Extraction Kit was used to extract genomic DNA from the blood cell samples. V was cut back by 8 bases and J by 0 bases, leaving a gap of 17 bases between them. The CDR3 contains 16 residues, cysteine and phenylalanine counted. Solely the CDR3 DNA is kept, with 48 bases framed from the first base. CDR1 and CDR2, looked up from the germline V gene, are MDHEN and SYDVKM. On this clone itself: No antigen is known for it. Base-call qualities are not available, and no considerably larger clone is one nucleotide away.

Study-wide conclusions, independent of this receptor: The 87-base-pair reads could not distinguish some IMGT-functional V segments, including TRBV6-2 and TRBV6-3, so those segments were excluded. In both the original and validation cohorts, the classifier was reported to diagnose cytomegalovirus status with high specificity and sensitivity. Correlated functional status among segregating V segments might reflect linkage disequilibrium, but an unknown experimental factor could not be ruled out. Broadly in line with IMGT annotations, most TCR beta V segments showed up in productive rearrangements about 90% or about 30% of the time in an earlier analysis of roughly 590 of the donors. In a later analysis, several top co-occurrence clusters were reported to appear linked to parvovirus B19, influenza, CMV and Epstein-Barr virus. A cluster of highly shared sequence variants was judged likely to represent a technical artifact of the sequencing pipeline. The cohort was sequenced for TCR beta chains only, and without alpha or paired-chain data the features that could be detected were limited. A later genetic analysis reported fewer N-insertions in productive TCRs among donors in an Asian-associated ancestry cluster than the roughly 700-donor mean. Specific HLA alleles were associated with 16,951 TCR beta sequences at a false discovery rate of 0.05 in a later analysis. Assigning TCR associations to individual alleles was difficult when HLA alleles, especially DR and DQ, strongly co-occurred. For the cohort, immune exposure information was limited to CMV serostatus. A further reported finding was that TCR beta sequences accurately predicted the HLA-A and HLA-B alleles for most subjects in the first cohort. According to a later analysis, most CMV-associated TCR beta chains appeared to be HLA-restricted, and the HLA associations seemed to be driven largely by CMV exposure. Sequencing depth was assumed to be roughly uniform across donors in the presence/absence analyses, though that assumption may not hold. In vitro tests confirmed that a few of the cytomegalovirus-associated TCR beta chains recognize cytomegalovirus antigens. In a later analysis, TCR association rates were found to vary across HLA loci, with the most associated TCRs seen for DRB1 alleles and the fewest for HLA-C alleles. The study gave a list of around 170 TCR beta chains associated with cytomegalovirus. The authors suggested that the approach could potentially be generalized to other disease states and immunological phenotypes. Because HLA typing was unavailable for some donors at each locus, only the typed subset was used in association tests. A later analysis found that HLA-associated TCR beta chains were more clonally expanded and had lower generation probabilities than equally common non-associated chains. An association between a missense DCLRE1C variant and V-gene and J-gene trimming of TCR beta chains was found in a later genetic analysis and replicated in an independent cohort. Most TCR sequences were seen in very few donors, while some public TCRs were found in many individuals. Over 15 rarely observed V segments, including chromosome 9 orphons, were excluded from the earlier analysis of about 610 of the donors because counts were too low.

The sequence came from a man under 40 in good health and CMV-seronegative. Sequencing was carried out using PBMCs. The sequence is built from TRBV28 and TRBJ1-3, with the identity of the D gene unclear. The sequenced DNA is TGTGCCAGCCCGGCGGTAGCGTTTATCTCTGGAAACACCATATATTTT. Translated, this gives CASPAVAFISGNTIYF.